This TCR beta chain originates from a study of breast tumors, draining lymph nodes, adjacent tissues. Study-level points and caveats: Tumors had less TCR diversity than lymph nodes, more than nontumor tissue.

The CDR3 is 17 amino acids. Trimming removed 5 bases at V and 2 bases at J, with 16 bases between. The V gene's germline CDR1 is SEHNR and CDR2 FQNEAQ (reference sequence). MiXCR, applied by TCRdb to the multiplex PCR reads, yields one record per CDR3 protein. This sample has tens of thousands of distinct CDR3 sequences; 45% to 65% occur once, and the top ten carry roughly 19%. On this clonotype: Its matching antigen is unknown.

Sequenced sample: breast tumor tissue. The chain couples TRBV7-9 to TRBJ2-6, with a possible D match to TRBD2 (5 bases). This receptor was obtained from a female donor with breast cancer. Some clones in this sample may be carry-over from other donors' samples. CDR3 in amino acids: CASSRNLGGPGANVLTF. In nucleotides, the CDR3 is TGTGCCAGCAGCCGAAACCTAGGCGGGCCTGGGGCCAACGTCCTGACTTTC.